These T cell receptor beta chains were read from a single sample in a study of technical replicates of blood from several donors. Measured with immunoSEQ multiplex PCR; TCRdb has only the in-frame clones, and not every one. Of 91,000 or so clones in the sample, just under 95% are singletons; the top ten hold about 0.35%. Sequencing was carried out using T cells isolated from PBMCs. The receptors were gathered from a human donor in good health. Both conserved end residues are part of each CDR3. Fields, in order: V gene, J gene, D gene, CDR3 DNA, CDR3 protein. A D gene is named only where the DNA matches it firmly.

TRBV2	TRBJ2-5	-	TGTGCCAGCACCGAGGAACCTTGGGAGACCCAGTACTTC	CASTEEPWETQYF
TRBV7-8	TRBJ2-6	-	TGTGCCAGCAGCTCCCACAGGCCTCCGGAGGCCAACGTCCTGACTTTC	CASSSHRPPEANVLTF
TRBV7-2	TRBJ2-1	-	TGTGCCAGCAGCAGAACGGGTTCACCGGTCTATGAGCAGTTCTTC	CASSRTGSPVYEQFF
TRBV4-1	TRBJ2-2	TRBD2	TGCGCCAGCAGCCAAGAACTAGCGGGAGGGAACACCGGGGAGCTGTTTTTT	CASSQELAGGNTGELFF
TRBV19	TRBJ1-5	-	TGTGCCAGTAGTTTAGGGGGGCAAAATCAGCCCCAGCATTTT	CASSLGGQNQPQHF
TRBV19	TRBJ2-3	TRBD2	TGTGCCAGTAGTATCCGGGAGGTAACTAGCACAGATACGCAGTATTTT	CASSIREVTSTDTQYF
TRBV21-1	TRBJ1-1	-	TGTGCCAGCAGCAAAAATGACAGGGGAAGGATAACTGAAGCTTTCTTT	CASSKNDRGRITEAFF
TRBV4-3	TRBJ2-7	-	TGCGCCAGCAGCCAAGGCCGGGACTGGCTCGCCGAGCAGTACTTC	CASSQGRDWLAEQYF
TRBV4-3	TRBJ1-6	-	TGCGCCAGCAGCCAAGATCTAATGTCGGATTCACCCCTCCACTTT	CASSQDLMSDSPLHF
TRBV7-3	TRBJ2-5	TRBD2	TGTGCCAGCAGCTTAACTCCCTCCACGGGAGGGCAAGAGACCCAGTACTTC	CASSLTPSTGGQETQYF